This TCR beta chain stems from a study of blood T cell repertoires in COVID-19. Across the whole study: Sites in the United States, Italy and Spain provided acute and convalescent COVID-19 samples.

Assay: immunoSEQ multiplex PCR; the TCRdb copy retains only in-frame clones and omits some. The table records approximately 390,000 clones, around nine tenths of them present only once. In terms of age and location, participants ranged from about 18 to 95 years and lived in about 25 US areas. The CDR3 runs 24 residues. CDR1 is LGHDT, CDR2 YNNKEL, per germline (reference sequence). V lost 1 base, J lost 6 bases, and 42 bases lay in between. The sequencing input was PBMCs or T cells enriched from blood (not recorded which). The chain links TRBV3-1 (or the pseudogene TRBV3-2) to TRBJ1-2; D possibly corresponds to TRBD1 (6 bases). The TCR comes from a woman aged 45 to 65 who had recovered from COVID-19. The CDR3 nucleotides read TGTGCCAGCAGCCAAGGTAGAAAGGAACAAACCGTAAGTAGACCAGGGGTACCCCTCCATGGCTACACCTTC. It specifies CASSQGRKEQTVSRPGVPLHGYTF.